A single TCR beta chain is shown here with its context. It lacks a known antigen. No much larger clone is present one base from it, and per-base qualities are unavailable. The collaborating institutions used their own protocols to collect whole blood in K2EDTA tubes. For TCRbeta analysis, collaborator samples were shipped as frozen whole blood, as isolated PBMCs, or as DNA extracted from either sample type. The sample originates from a study of blood T cell repertoires in COVID-19 (dated by TCRdb to the early 2020s). The study in broad terms: The collaborator samples originated in the United States, Italy and Spain and spanned the acute and convalescent phases of COVID-19. The prospective study material was composed of cDNA or gDNA derived from T cells, B-cell-depleted T cells, or PBMCs. Subjects who had been exposed to COVID-19, were actively infected with it, or had recovered from it provided the deeply sampled blood TCRbeta repertoires that made up the dataset. The repertoires were released in a freely available public database intended as a resource for research on the immune response to SARS-CoV-2. The samples were drawn from the first 160 participants of the ongoing ImmuneRACE study and from 1,254 subjects provided by 6 global collaborators. The sample metadata nearly always contained a de-identified subject ID, COVID-19 status, age in years and sex. Where available, HLA class I and class II types were obtained from metadata supplied by the sample provider rather than from assay-based typing. Overall results and qualifications from the work: Clinical and demographic metadata were provided uncurated, with the amount varying by source and participant.

The germline ends are 11 bases apart after V is trimmed by 6 bases and J by 8 bases. Including cysteine and phenylalanine, the CDR3 has 13 amino acids. Of the read, only the CDR3 DNA is kept; its 39 bases are in frame from base 1. CDR1 and CDR2 are read off the germline V gene as MGHDK and SYGVNS. The immunoSEQ Assay, a bias-controlled multiplex PCR, was used to amplify TCRbeta CDR3 regions from genomic DNA. As for how the authors treated the data: Within the assay, amplification of reference gene primers was used to estimate how many nucleated cells each sample contained. Sequence reads were collapsed and filtered to measure the absolute abundance of every unique TCRbeta CDR3 rearrangement. For each sample, productive Simpson clonality was calculated as the square root of Simpson's diversity index over productive rearrangements. TCRdb's version of the immuneACCESS table is confined to in-frame rearrangements and falls short of the full clone set. An unresolved V gene accounts for under half of the shortfall where checked; the remainder is of unknown origin. That table furnishes V, J and clone size, whereas the DNA furnished D and trimming. This sample is represented by roughly 150,000 clones; about 91% of them were singletons. Around 26% of the sample is held by the ten biggest clonotypes.

This clonotype originated in a human donor in a cohort sampled during active COVID-19. The sequencing sample was made of peripheral blood. Here the chain combines TRBV25-1 and TRBJ1-6; tentative D gene TRBD1, with 5 bases matching. DNA sequence: TGTGCCAGCAGAAGGGGCACAGATTCACCCCTCCACTTT. This gives the protein CASRRGTDSPLHF.